This is a list of T cell receptor beta chains from one sample in a study of cytomegalovirus exposure and HLA in healthy donors. Sequenced by immunoSEQ multiplex PCR; TCRdb stores in-frame clones only, minus some. Among approximately 100,000 clones, around 80% were seen once, and the ten largest hold about a sixth. The specimen was PBMCs. These receptors came from a man aged 60-69 years in good health and CMV-seropositive. Both conserved end residues are part of each CDR3. D genes are given only for firm matches. Where a row states a size, it is once, few, many or the class of an expanded clone; other rows omit it.

clone size: .; V gene: TRBV6-1; J gene: TRBJ2-3; D gene: .; CDR3 protein: CAIVVSGADTQYF; CDR3 DNA: TGTGCCATCGTGGTGAGCGGCGCAGATACGCAGTATTTT
clone size: .; V gene: TRBV30; J gene: TRBJ1-4; D gene: .; CDR3 protein: CAWSLTRQVWSEKLFF; CDR3 DNA: TGTGCCTGGAGTCTCACTCGACAGGTTTGGTCCGAAAAACTGTTTTTT
clone size: .; V gene: TRBV2; J gene: TRBJ2-7; D gene: TRBD2; CDR3 protein: CASETSGAYEQYF; CDR3 DNA: TGTGCCAGTGAGACTAGCGGGGCCTACGAGCAGTACTTC
clone size: .; V gene: TRBV4-2; J gene: TRBJ1-2; D gene: .; CDR3 protein: CASSQEGGDYGYTF; CDR3 DNA: TGTGCCAGCAGCCAAGAAGGAGGAGACTATGGCTACACCTTC
clone size: .; V gene: TRBV15; J gene: TRBJ2-7; D gene: .; CDR3 protein: CATSRDNLYYEQYF; CDR3 DNA: TGTGCCACCAGCAGAGATAACTTATACTACGAGCAGTACTTC
clone size: few; V gene: TRBV5-4; J gene: TRBJ2-7; D gene: .; CDR3 protein: CASSPGGGYEQYF; CDR3 DNA: TGTGCCAGCAGCCCCGGAGGCGGCTACGAGCAGTACTTC
clone size: .; V gene: TRBV6-5; J gene: TRBJ2-7; D gene: TRBD2; CDR3 protein: CASGRARVEQYF; CDR3 DNA: TGTGCCAGCGGGAGGGCGAGGGTAGAGCAGTACTTC
clone size: .; V gene: TRBV14; J gene: TRBJ2-2; D gene: TRBD1; CDR3 protein: CASSQIDRGPGGELFF; CDR3 DNA: TGTGCCAGCAGCCAAATAGACAGGGGGCCAGGCGGGGAGCTGTTTTTT
clone size: .; V gene: TRBV18; J gene: TRBJ1-2; D gene: TRBD1; CDR3 protein: CASSLGRGSKDGYTF; CDR3 DNA: TGTGCCAGCTCACTCGGCAGGGGGTCTAAGGATGGCTACACCTTC
clone size: once; V gene: TRBV5-6; J gene: TRBJ2-7; D gene: .; CDR3 protein: CASSSTATSYEQYF; CDR3 DNA: TGTGCCAGCAGTTCGACAGCGACCTCCTACGAGCAGTACTTC
clone size: .; V gene: TRBV5-4; J gene: TRBJ1-4; D gene: .; CDR3 protein: CASSSPPGAGGEKLFF; CDR3 DNA: TGTGCCAGCAGCTCTCCTCCGGGGGCGGGAGGAGAAAAACTGTTTTTT
clone size: few; V gene: TRBV10-1; J gene: TRBJ2-7; D gene: .; CDR3 protein: CASSESYNTASYEQYF; CDR3 DNA: TGCGCCAGCAGTGAGTCGTACAACACCGCCTCCTACGAGCAGTACTTC
clone size: .; V gene: TRBV15; J gene: TRBJ2-3; D gene: .; CDR3 protein: CATLPKFETTQYF; CDR3 DNA: TGTGCCACCCTCCCCAAATTCGAAACAACGCAGTATTTT
clone size: .; V gene: TRBV4-1; J gene: TRBJ2-7; D gene: .; CDR3 protein: CASSQTRQLLRGEQYF; CDR3 DNA: TGCGCCAGCAGCCAAACCCGACAGCTTCTCCGTGGCGAGCAGTACTTC
clone size: .; V gene: TRBV2; J gene: TRBJ1-2; D gene: .; CDR3 protein: CASSVRQERVSGYTF; CDR3 DNA: TGTGCCAGCAGTGTTCGACAGGAGAGGGTGTCTGGCTACACCTTC
clone size: .; V gene: TRBV14; J gene: TRBJ1-1; D gene: .; CDR3 protein: CASSQGGPGATEAFF; CDR3 DNA: TGTGCCAGCAGCCAAGGGGGCCCAGGGGCCACTGAAGCTTTCTTT
clone size: .; V gene: TRBV4-1; J gene: TRBJ1-5; D gene: .; CDR3 protein: CASSQAQGSYQPQHF; CDR3 DNA: TGCGCCAGCAGCCAAGCACAGGGTTCTTATCAGCCCCAGCATTTT
clone size: .; V gene: TRBV9; J gene: TRBJ2-7; D gene: TRBD1; CDR3 protein: CASSVAGQGADEQYF; CDR3 DNA: TGTGCCAGCAGCGTAGCGGGACAGGGGGCCGACGAGCAGTACTTC
clone size: .; V gene: TRBV10-3; J gene: TRBJ1-6; D gene: .; CDR3 protein: CAISGGGEKNSPLHF; CDR3 DNA: TGTGCCATCAGTGGGGGAGGGGAGAAGAATTCACCCCTCCACTTT
clone size: .; V gene: TRBV5-6; J gene: TRBJ2-7; D gene: TRBD1; CDR3 protein: CASSLGTGYEQYF; CDR3 DNA: TGTGCCAGCAGCTTGGGGACAGGCTACGAGCAGTACTTC
clone size: .; V gene: TRBV7-9; J gene: TRBJ2-7; D gene: TRBD2; CDR3 protein: CSSRTGLAAYEQYF; CDR3 DNA: TGTTCCAGCCGGACAGGACTAGCGGCCTACGAGCAGTACTTC
clone size: medium-sized; V gene: TRBV19; J gene: TRBJ1-1; D gene: .; CDR3 protein: CASLQGNTEAFF; CDR3 DNA: TGTGCCAGTCTTCAGGGAAACACTGAAGCTTTCTTT
clone size: .; V gene: TRBV6-1; J gene: TRBJ2-2; D gene: .; CDR3 protein: CASNWEVGTGELFF; CDR3 DNA: TGTGCCAGCAATTGGGAGGTGGGCACCGGGGAGCTGTTTTTT
clone size: .; V gene: TRBV7-2; J gene: TRBJ2-5; D gene: .; CDR3 protein: CASRNLGGAAQYF; CDR3 DNA: TGTGCCAGCCGCAACCTGGGGGGGGCGGCCCAGTACTTC
clone size: once; V gene: TRBV6-5; J gene: TRBJ2-6; D gene: .; CDR3 protein: CASRPGQIGANVLTF; CDR3 DNA: TGTGCCAGCAGACCAGGACAGATTGGGGCCAACGTCCTGACTTTC
clone size: .; V gene: TRBV27; J gene: TRBJ1-5; D gene: .; CDR3 protein: CASSPRNQPQHF; CDR3 DNA: TGTGCCAGCAGTCCGAGAAATCAGCCCCAGCATTTT
clone size: .; V gene: TRBV19; J gene: TRBJ2-3; D gene: TRBD2; CDR3 protein: CASRISGGTDTQYF; CDR3 DNA: TGTGCCAGTAGAATAAGCGGGGGCACAGATACGCAGTATTTT
clone size: .; V gene: TRBV28; J gene: TRBJ1-4; D gene: TRBD1; CDR3 protein: CASRHQGAKGEKLFF; CDR3 DNA: TGTGCCAGCAGACACCAGGGGGCGAAGGGTGAAAAACTGTTTTTT
clone size: few; V gene: TRBV7-9; J gene: TRBJ2-1; D gene: TRBD2; CDR3 protein: CASSARLAGEDNEQFF; CDR3 DNA: TGTGCCAGCAGCGCCCGACTAGCGGGGGAGGACAATGAGCAGTTCTTC
clone size: few; V gene: TRBV28; J gene: TRBJ2-7; D gene: .; CDR3 protein: CASSSIAGGRYEQYF; CDR3 DNA: TGTGCCAGCAGTTCAATCGCAGGGGGGAGGTACGAGCAGTACTTC
clone size: many; V gene: TRBV14; J gene: TRBJ1-1; D gene: .; CDR3 protein: CASRAEALNTEAFF; CDR3 DNA: TGTGCCAGCAGGGCGGAGGCGTTGAACACTGAAGCTTTCTTT
clone size: .; V gene: TRBV6-5; J gene: TRBJ1-5; D gene: TRBD1; CDR3 protein: CASSYARTGEGQPQHF; CDR3 DNA: TGTGCCAGCAGTTATGCCCGGACAGGGGAGGGTCAGCCCCAGCATTTT
clone size: many; V gene: TRBV7-9; J gene: TRBJ1-6; D gene: .; CDR3 protein: CASRPGTFQSPLHF; CDR3 DNA: TGTGCCAGCAGACCCGGGACTTTTCAGTCACCCCTCCACTTT
clone size: .; V gene: TRBV6-1; J gene: TRBJ1-6; D gene: TRBD1; CDR3 protein: CASRGQLNSPLHF; CDR3 DNA: TGTGCCAGCAGGGGACAGCTCAATTCACCCCTCCACTTT
clone size: .; V gene: TRBV29-1; J gene: TRBJ1-1; D gene: .; CDR3 protein: CSVPGETEAFF; CDR3 DNA: TGCAGCGTTCCCGGGGAAACTGAAGCTTTCTTT
clone size: .; V gene: TRBV29-1; J gene: TRBJ1-1; D gene: TRBD1; CDR3 protein: CSVDLQGRVTEAFF; CDR3 DNA: TGCAGCGTTGACCTACAGGGGCGCGTCACTGAAGCTTTCTTT
clone size: few; V gene: TRBV4-3; J gene: TRBJ1-3; D gene: .; CDR3 protein: CASSQGVGGNTIYF; CDR3 DNA: TGCGCCAGCAGCCAGGGAGTTGGGGGAAACACCATATATTTT